This T cell receptor beta chain was documented in a study of blood T cell repertoires in COVID-19. Across the whole study: Both acute and convalescent COVID-19 samples were obtained from the United States, Italy and Spain.

The data were produced by immunoSEQ multiplex PCR, yet TCRdb's version contains in-frame clones alone and is incomplete. The table includes about 11,000 clones, 83% detected once. J gave up 3 bases and V 2 bases, and 8 bases lay outside the gene matches. CDR1 and CDR2 from the germline V gene are MGHRA and YSYEKL. The CDR3 totals 17 residues. The chain recombines TRBV4-1 with TRBJ2-7; TRBD2 aligns across 12 bases. The sequencing sample was made of peripheral blood. The source is a human donor in a cohort sampled during active COVID-19. In DNA form, the CDR3 reads TGCGCCAGCAGCCAACTTCCTAGCGGGAGGGCCCGCTACGAGCAGTACTTC. This gives the protein CASSQLPSGRARYEQYF.